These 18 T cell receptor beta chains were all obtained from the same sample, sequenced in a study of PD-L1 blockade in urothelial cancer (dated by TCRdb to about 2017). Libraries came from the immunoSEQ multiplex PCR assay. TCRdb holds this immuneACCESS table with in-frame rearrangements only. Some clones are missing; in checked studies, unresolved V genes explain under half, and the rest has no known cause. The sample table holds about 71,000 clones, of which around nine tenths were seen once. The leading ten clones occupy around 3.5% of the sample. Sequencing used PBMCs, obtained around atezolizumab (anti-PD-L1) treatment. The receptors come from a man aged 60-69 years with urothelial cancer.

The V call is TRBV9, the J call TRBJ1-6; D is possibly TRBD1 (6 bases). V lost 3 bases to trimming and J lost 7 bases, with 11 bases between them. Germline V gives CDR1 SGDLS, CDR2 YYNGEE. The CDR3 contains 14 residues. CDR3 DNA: TGTGCCAGCAGCGCAGGGGATTGGAATTCACCCCTCCACTTT. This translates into CASSAGDWNSPLHF.

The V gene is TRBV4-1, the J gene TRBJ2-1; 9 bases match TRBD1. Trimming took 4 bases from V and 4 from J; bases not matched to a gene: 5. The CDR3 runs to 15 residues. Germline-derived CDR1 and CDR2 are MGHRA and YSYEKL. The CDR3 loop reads CASSPTGGFYNEQFF. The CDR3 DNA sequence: TGCGCCAGCAGCCCGACAGGGGGATTTTACAATGAGCAGTTCTTC.

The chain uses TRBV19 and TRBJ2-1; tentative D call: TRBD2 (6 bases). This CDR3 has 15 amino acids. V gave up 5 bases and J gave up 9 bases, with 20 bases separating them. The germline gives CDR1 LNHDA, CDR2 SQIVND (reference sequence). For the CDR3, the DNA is TGTGCCAGTAGTCCAGCAGGAGGGGCGCACGGTGAGCAGTTCTTC. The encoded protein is CASSPAGGAHGEQFF.

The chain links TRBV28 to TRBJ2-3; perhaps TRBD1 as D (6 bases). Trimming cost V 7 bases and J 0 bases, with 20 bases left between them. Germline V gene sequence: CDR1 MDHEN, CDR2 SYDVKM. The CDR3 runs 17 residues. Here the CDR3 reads CASTTRGGRGSTDTQYF. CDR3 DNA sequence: TGTGCCAGCACCACTAGGGGTGGCAGGGGCAGCACAGATACGCAGTATTTT.

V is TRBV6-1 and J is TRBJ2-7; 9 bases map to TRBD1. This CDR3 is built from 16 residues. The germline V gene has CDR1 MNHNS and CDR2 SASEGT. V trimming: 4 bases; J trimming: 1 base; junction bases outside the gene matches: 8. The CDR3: CASSGGVGQGSYEQYF. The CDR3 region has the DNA TGTGCCAGCAGTGGGGGGGTGGGACAGGGATCCTACGAGCAGTACTTC.

CDR3 bases: TGTGCCAGCAGCTTGGCCGCTAGCGGGGGTGCCTACGAGCAGTACTTC. It yields the protein CASSLAASGGAYEQYF. This rearrangement joins TRBV5-4 to TRBJ2-7; TRBD2 agrees at 10 bases. This CDR3 comprises 16 residues. V lost 0 bases, J lost 2 bases, and 5 bases stayed unmatched. Per germline, CDR1 SGHNT and CDR2 YYREEE (reference sequence).

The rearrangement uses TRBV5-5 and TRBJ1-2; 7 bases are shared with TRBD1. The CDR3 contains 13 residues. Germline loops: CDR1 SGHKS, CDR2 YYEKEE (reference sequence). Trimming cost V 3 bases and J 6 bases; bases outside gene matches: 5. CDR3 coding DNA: TGTGCCAGCAGCTCGTCACAGGGGAATGGCTACACCTTC. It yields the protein CASSSSQGNGYTF.

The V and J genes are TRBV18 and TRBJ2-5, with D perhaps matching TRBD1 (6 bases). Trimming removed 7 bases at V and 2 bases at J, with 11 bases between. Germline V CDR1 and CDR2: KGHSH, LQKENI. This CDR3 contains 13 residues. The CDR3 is CASLGTPQETQYF. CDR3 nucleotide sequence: TGTGCCAGCTTGGGGACACCTCAAGAGACCCAGTACTTC.

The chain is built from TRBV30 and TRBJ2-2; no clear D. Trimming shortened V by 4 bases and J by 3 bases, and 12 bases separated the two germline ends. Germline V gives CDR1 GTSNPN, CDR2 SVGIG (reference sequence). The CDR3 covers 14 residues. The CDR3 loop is CAWTPRLDTGELFF. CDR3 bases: TGTGCCTGGACCCCTAGGTTGGACACCGGGGAGCTGTTTTTT.

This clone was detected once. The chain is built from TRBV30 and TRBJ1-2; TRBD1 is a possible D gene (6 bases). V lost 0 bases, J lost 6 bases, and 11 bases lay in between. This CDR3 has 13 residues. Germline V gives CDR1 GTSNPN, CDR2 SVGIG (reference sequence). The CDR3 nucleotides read TGTGCCTGGAGTGTACAGGGTAAGAATGGCTACACCTTC. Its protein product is CAWSVQGKNGYTF.

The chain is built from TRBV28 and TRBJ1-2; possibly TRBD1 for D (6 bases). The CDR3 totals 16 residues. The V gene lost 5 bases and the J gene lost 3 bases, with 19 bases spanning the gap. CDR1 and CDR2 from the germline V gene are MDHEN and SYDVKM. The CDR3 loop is CASSLNRAVGDYGYTF. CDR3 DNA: TGTGCCAGCAGTCTAAACAGGGCCGTTGGGGACTATGGCTACACCTTC.

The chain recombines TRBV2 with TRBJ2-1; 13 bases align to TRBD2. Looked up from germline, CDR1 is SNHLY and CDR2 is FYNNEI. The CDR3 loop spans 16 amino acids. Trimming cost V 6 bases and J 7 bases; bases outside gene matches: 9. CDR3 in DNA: TGTGCCAGCAGCGTTACCGGGACTAGCGGGAAAAATGAGCAGTTCTTC. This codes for CASSVTGTSGKNEQFF. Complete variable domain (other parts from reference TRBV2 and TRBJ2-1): EPEVTQTPSHQVTQMGQEVILRCVPISNHLYFYWYRQILGQKVEFLVSFYNNEISEKSEIFDDQFSVERPDGSNFTLKIRSTKLEDSAMYFCASSVTGTSGKNEQFFGPGTRLTVL.

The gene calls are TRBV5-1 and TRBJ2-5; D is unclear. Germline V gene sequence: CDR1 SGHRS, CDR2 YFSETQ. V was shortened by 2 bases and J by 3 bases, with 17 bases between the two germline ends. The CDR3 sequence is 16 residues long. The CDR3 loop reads CASSFSASVYEETQYF. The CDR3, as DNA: TGCGCCAGCAGCTTTTCAGCGTCAGTATATGAAGAGACCCAGTACTTC.

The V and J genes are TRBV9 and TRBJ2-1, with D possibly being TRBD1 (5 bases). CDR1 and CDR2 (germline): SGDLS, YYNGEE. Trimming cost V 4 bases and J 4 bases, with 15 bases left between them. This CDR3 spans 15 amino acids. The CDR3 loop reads CASSPLGPNYNEQFF. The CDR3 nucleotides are TGTGCCAGCAGCCCCTTGGGGCCTAATTACAATGAGCAGTTCTTC. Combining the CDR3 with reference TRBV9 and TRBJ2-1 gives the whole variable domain DSGVTQTPKHLITATGQRVTLRCSPRSGDLSVYWYQQSLDQGLQFLIQYYNGEERAKGNILERFSAQQFPDLHSELNLSSLELGDSALYFCASSPLGPNYNEQFFGPGTRLTVL.

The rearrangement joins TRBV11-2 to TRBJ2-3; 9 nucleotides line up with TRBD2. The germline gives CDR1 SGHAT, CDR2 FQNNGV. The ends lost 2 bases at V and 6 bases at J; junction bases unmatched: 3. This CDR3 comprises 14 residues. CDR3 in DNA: TGTGCCAGCAGCTTAAGTACTAGCGGGGATACGCAGTATTTT. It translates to CASSLSTSGDTQYF.

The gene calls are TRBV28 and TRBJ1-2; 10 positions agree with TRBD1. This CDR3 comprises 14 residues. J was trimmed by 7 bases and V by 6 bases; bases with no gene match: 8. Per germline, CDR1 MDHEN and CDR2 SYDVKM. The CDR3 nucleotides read TGTGCCAGCAGAGGGGGGACAGGGGCGGTTGGCTACACCTTC. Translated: CASRGGTGAVGYTF.

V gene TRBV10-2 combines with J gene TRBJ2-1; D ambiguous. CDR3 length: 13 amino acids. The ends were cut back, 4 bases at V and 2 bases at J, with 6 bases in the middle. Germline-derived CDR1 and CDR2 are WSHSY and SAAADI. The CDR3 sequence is CASSVSTYNEQFF. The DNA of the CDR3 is TGCGCCAGCAGTGTCTCTACCTACAATGAGCAGTTCTTC.

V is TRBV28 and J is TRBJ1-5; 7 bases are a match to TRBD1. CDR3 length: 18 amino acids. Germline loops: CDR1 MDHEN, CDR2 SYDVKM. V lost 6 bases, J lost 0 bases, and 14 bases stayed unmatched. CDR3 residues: CASSPRHRDRVSNQPQHF. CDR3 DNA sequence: TGTGCCAGCAGCCCCCGGCATAGGGACAGAGTTAGCAATCAGCCCCAGCATTTT. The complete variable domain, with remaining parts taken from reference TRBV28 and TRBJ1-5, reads DVKVTQSSRYLVKRTGEKVFLECVQDMDHENMFWYRQDPGLGLRLIYFSYDVKMKEKGDIPEGYSVSREKKERFSLILESASTNQTSMYLCASSPRHRDRVSNQPQHFGDGTRLSIL.